This T cell receptor (beta chain) was sequenced in a study of blood T cell repertoires in COVID-19. Study background: COVID-19 samples collected from the United States, Italy and Spain covered acute and convalescent phases.

In the original workflow: Estimates of nucleated cell counts were drawn from the amplification of reference gene primers. This table comes from immunoSEQ multiplex PCR, and its TCRdb copy is limited to in-frame clones, with some not included. The V and J calls and clone size were taken over from that table, and D and trimming were inferred from the DNA. Among a few hundred thousand clones, about 85% were seen once, and the ten largest hold more than 7.5%. The CDR3 runs 16 residues. CDR1 and CDR2 from the germline V gene are LGHDT and YNNKEL (reference sequence). Trimming cost V 5 bases and J 7 bases; bases outside gene matches: 9.

This chain links TRBV3-1 (or the pseudogene TRBV3-2) with TRBJ2-1; 12 nucleotides align to TRBD2. The TCR was taken from a woman aged 60-75 years who had recovered from COVID-19. The sample comprised PBMCs or T cells enriched from blood (not recorded which). The CDR3 DNA sequence: TGTGCCAGCAGCTTCTCTGGGACTAGCGGGTTGAATGAGCAGTTCTTC. Protein sequence: CASSFSGTSGLNEQFF.